This TCR beta chain was identified during a study of cytomegalovirus exposure and HLA in healthy donors. Looking at the study overall: In a later analysis, it was reported that the 110 or so validation repertoires had been produced on the same platform as the 690 or so repertoires belonging to the first cohort.

The length of the CDR3 is 15 residues. With 2 bases clipped from V and 4 bases from J, the junction kept 3 bases outside the gene matches. CDR1 is MGHRA and CDR2 is YSYEKL in the germline V gene. Sequencing was performed with immunoSEQ multiplex PCR; in TCRdb, only in-frame clones are kept and a portion is missing. The sample has under 200,000 clones, under 95% seen once; the top ten hold roughly 3%. This sequence joins TRBV4-1 and TRBJ2-7; 12 bases align to TRBD2. Sample: PBMCs. The sequence was obtained from a woman aged 18-30 years in good health and CMV-seropositive. CDR3 bases: TGCGCCAGCAGCCAACTAGCGGGGGGGGATTACGAGCAGTACTTC. Protein: CASSQLAGGDYEQYF.